This is a list of T cell receptor beta chains from one sample in a study of OX40 agonist ivuxolimab in advanced cancers. Profiling relied on immunoSEQ multiplex PCR, and the TCRdb table lists in-frame clones only, not all of them. The sample shows over 45,000 clones, about 93% of them seen only once. The source material was CD4+ or CD8+ T cells sorted from blood, sampled in a trial of the OX40 agonist ivuxolimab. These receptors were obtained from an adult with an advanced solid tumor such as melanoma, head and neck, liver or kidney cancer. The CDR3 runs from the conserved cysteine through the conserved F or W. A D gene is named only where the DNA matches it firmly. Clone size appears in some rows only: once, few, many, or a class for an expanded clone.

D	V	J	length	size	DNA	CDR3
NA	TRBV28	TRBJ1-2	15	NA	TGTGCCAGCAGTTCAAAACTCTCCGGTAGAGGAGGCTACACCTTC	CASSSKLSGRGGYTF
NA	TRBV6-5	TRBJ2-1	14	NA	TGTGCCAGCAGTTACTTCGACGAGCGCAATGAGCAGTTCTTC	CASSYFDERNEQFF
NA	TRBV9	TRBJ1-1	14	NA	TGTGCCAGCAGCGTAGATCGGTTGAACACTGAAGCTTTCTTT	CASSVDRLNTEAFF
TRBD1	TRBV28	TRBJ2-2	16	NA	TGTGCCAGCAGTGGGCGGGACAGGGGGCAATCCGGGGAGCTGTTTTTT	CASSGRDRGQSGELFF
NA	TRBV28	TRBJ2-3	12	NA	TGTGCCACCACAAGACGCCCAGATACGCAGTATTTT	CATTRRPDTQYF
TRBD1	TRBV25-1	TRBJ2-7	14	NA	TGTGCCAGCAGCGTTGGGACAGGGGGTTACGAGCAGTACTTC	CASSVGTGGYEQYF
TRBD2	TRBV6-5	TRBJ2-3	15	NA	TGTGCCAGCAGTTTCCTAGCGGGAGTCGTAGATACGCAGTATTTT	CASSFLAGVVDTQYF
NA	TRBV28	TRBJ2-1	14	NA	TGTGCCAGCAGTTTGACAGGAGCCTATAATGAGCAGTTCTTC	CASSLTGAYNEQFF
TRBD2	TRBV28	TRBJ2-7	14	NA	TGTGCCAGCAGTCTAGCGGATCCTTCCTACGAGCAGTACTTC	CASSLADPSYEQYF
TRBD2	TRBV5-1	TRBJ2-7	15	NA	TGCGCCAGCAGCTTGAGGCCTAGCGGCTCCTACGAGCAGTACTTC	CASSLRPSGSYEQYF
NA	TRBV13	TRBJ2-1	14	NA	TGTGCCAGCGCCGTGGGGCGGTCCTACAATGAGCAGTTCTTC	CASAVGRSYNEQFF
TRBD1	TRBV25-1	TRBJ2-6	16	NA	TGTGCCAGCAGTGAATGGGGGACAGCTGGGGCCAACGTCCTGACTTTC	CASSEWGTAGANVLTF
NA	TRBV21-1	TRBJ1-5	15	NA	TGTGCCAGCAGCCAATTTTCAGGTAGCAATCAGCCCCAGCATTTT	CASSQFSGSNQPQHF
NA	TRBV4-3	TRBJ2-7	14	NA	TGCGCCAGCAGCCAAGGAAAGGGTATGGGCGAGCAGTACTTC	CASSQGKGMGEQYF
NA	TRBV9	TRBJ1-1	13	NA	TGTGCCAGCAGCCCCGGGGGGGACCCAAAAGCTTTCTTT	CASSPGGDPKAFF
TRBD1	TRBV4-3	TRBJ2-7	13	NA	TGCGCCAGCAGCCAAGGGACAGGGGTCGAGCAGTACTTC	CASSQGTGVEQYF
NA	TRBV6-5	TRBJ1-3	15	NA	TGTGCCAGCAGCCCTTCCCCCTACAGAGGGAACACCATATATTTT	CASSPSPYRGNTIYF
NA	TRBV6-5	TRBJ2-2	13	NA	TGTGCCAGCAGTCCCGTTGGGGACGGGGAGCTGTTTTTT	CASSPVGDGELFF
NA	TRBV27	TRBJ2-1	13	NA	TGTGCCAGCAGTTTATTTAAGAGGGACGAGCAGTTCTTC	CASSLFKRDEQFF
NA	TRBV7-8	TRBJ2-7	15	NA	TGTGCCAGCAGCTTAGCCGGGGAGTCAATCTACGAGCAGTACTTC	CASSLAGESIYEQYF
NA	TRBV12-2	TRBJ2-7	19	NA	TGTGCAAGTCGCTCATTTGCCGGGCGAATTAGCGGGAGACAATACGAGCAGTACTTC	CASRSFAGRISGRQYEQYF
NA	TRBV6-6	TRBJ1-1	10	NA	TGTGCCAGCGAATACAGGGAGGCTTTCTTT	CASEYREAFF
NA	TRBV12-2	TRBJ2-2	14	once	TGTGCAAGTCGCTTAGGAGTGGCCCCACGGGAGCTGTTTTTT	CASRLGVAPRELFF
NA	TRBV28	TRBJ1-1	14	NA	TGTGCCAGCAGTTTATTGAGGGTGAACACTGAAGCTTTCTTT	CASSLLRVNTEAFF
TRBD1	TRBV7-9	TRBJ2-7	15	NA	TGTGCCAGCAGCTCCTCTAGACAGGGGGCGAACGAGCAGTACTTC	CASSSSRQGANEQYF
NA	TRBV7-8	TRBJ2-5	15	NA	TGTGCCAGCAGCTTAGCGCTCAGCGGGTCAGAGACCCAGTACTTC	CASSLALSGSETQYF
NA	TRBV4-1	TRBJ2-1	14	NA	TGCGCCAGCAGCCAAGGCGGGGTAGGCAATGAGCAGTTCTTC	CASSQGGVGNEQFF
TRBD1	TRBV6-5	TRBJ2-7	12	NA	TGTGCCAGCTCGGGACAGGCCTACGAGCAGTACTTC	CASSGQAYEQYF
TRBD1	TRBV7-9	TRBJ2-7	15	NA	TGTGCCAGCAGCCGTTCGGACAGGCCTTTTTACGAGCAGTACTTC	CASSRSDRPFYEQYF
TRBD1	TRBV6-6	TRBJ2-1	14	NA	TGTGCCAGCAGCTCAACCGCAGGGGGCAATGAGCAGTTCTTC	CASSSTAGGNEQFF
NA	TRBV5-4	TRBJ2-6	16	NA	TGTGCCAGCAGCTTCAAAGATATTACTGGGGCCAACGTCCTGACTTTC	CASSFKDITGANVLTF
NA	TRBV27	TRBJ1-1	15	once	TGTGCCAGCAGTCTCGACAGGACGGGTAACACTGAAGCTTTCTTT	CASSLDRTGNTEAFF
NA	TRBV4-2	TRBJ2-5	14	NA	TGTGCCAGCAGCCAAGATCGGACAGAAGAGACCCAGTACTTC	CASSQDRTEETQYF
NA	TRBV7-9	TRBJ2-7	14	few	TGTGCCAGCAGCTTAGTACAGGGAAAGGACGAGCAGTACTTC	CASSLVQGKDEQYF
NA	TRBV25-1	TRBJ2-3	16	NA	TGTGCCAGCAGTGAGCCTCCGGGAAGTTCCACAGATACGCAGTATTTT	CASSEPPGSSTDTQYF
NA	TRBV25-1	TRBJ2-5	12	NA	TGTGCCAGCAGTGAACTTGGGGAGACCCAGTACTTC	CASSELGETQYF
TRBD1	TRBV4-1	TRBJ2-7	15	NA	TGCGCCAGCAGCCACCTTGGACAGGGGGCCTACGAGCAGTACTTC	CASSHLGQGAYEQYF
NA	TRBV2	TRBJ2-7	17	NA	TGTGCCAGCAGTGAGTACCCCGCGCTAGCTGGCGCCTACGAGCAGTACTTC	CASSEYPALAGAYEQYF
TRBD2	TRBV19	TRBJ2-1	15	few	TGTGCCAGTAGTGCCCACGTAAGCGGGAGCAAAGAGCAGTTCTTC	CASSAHVSGSKEQFF
NA	TRBV19	TRBJ2-1	14	NA	TGTGCCAGTAGCAGACTAGTAGGTTTCGATGAGCAGTTCTTC	CASSRLVGFDEQFF
TRBD2	TRBV10-1	TRBJ2-2	18	NA	TGCGCCAGCAGTGATGATCGGGCTAGCGGGAGGAACACCGGGGAGCTGTTTTTT	CASSDDRASGRNTGELFF